The source of this T cell receptor beta chain is a study of cytomegalovirus exposure and HLA in healthy donors. Concerning this clone itself: Its antigen is unidentified.

The donors gave bone marrow, and they were healthy. The study's findings and limits: About 87% or about 30% of the time was how often most TCR beta V segments were productive, according to an earlier analysis. The study designated fewer than 200 TCR beta chains cytomegalovirus-associated. In a later analysis, V- and J-gene trimming of beta chains associated with a DCLRE1C missense variant, replicated independently.

PCR amplification relied on 60 Vbeta primers (plus 13 Jbeta primers). The protocol was immunoSEQ multiplex PCR, while the TCRdb copy is restricted to in-frame clones and leaves out a portion. This table has under 95,000 clones, roughly 80% appearing once. The sequencing sample was made of PBMCs. The receptor was derived from a man aged 40-50 years in good health and CMV-seronegative.

The CDR3 nucleotides read TGTGCCATCAGCCAAAGACAGACAATGAACACTGAAGCTTTCTTT. Encoded protein: CAISQRQTMNTEAFF. The J gene is TRBJ1-1, the V gene TRBV10-3, with a tentative D call TRBD1 (5 bases). The CDR3 extends over 15 amino acids. V was clipped by 6 bases and J by 0 bases, with 14 bases between them. CDR1 ENHRY and CDR2 SYGVKD come from the germline V gene.